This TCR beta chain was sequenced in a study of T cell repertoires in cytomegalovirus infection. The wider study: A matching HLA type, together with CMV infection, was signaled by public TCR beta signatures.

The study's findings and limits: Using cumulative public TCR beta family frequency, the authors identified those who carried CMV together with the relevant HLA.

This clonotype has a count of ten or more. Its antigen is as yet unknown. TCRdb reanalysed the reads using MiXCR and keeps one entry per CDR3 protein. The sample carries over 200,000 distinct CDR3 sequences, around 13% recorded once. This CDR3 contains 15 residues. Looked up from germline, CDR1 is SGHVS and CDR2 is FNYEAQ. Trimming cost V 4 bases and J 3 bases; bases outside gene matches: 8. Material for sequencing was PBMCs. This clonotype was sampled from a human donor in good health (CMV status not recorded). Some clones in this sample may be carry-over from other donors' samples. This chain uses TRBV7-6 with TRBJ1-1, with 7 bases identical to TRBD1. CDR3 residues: CASSSRQGLDTEAFF. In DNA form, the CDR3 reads TGTGCCAGCAGCTCCAGACAGGGTTTGGACACTGAAGCTTTCTTT.